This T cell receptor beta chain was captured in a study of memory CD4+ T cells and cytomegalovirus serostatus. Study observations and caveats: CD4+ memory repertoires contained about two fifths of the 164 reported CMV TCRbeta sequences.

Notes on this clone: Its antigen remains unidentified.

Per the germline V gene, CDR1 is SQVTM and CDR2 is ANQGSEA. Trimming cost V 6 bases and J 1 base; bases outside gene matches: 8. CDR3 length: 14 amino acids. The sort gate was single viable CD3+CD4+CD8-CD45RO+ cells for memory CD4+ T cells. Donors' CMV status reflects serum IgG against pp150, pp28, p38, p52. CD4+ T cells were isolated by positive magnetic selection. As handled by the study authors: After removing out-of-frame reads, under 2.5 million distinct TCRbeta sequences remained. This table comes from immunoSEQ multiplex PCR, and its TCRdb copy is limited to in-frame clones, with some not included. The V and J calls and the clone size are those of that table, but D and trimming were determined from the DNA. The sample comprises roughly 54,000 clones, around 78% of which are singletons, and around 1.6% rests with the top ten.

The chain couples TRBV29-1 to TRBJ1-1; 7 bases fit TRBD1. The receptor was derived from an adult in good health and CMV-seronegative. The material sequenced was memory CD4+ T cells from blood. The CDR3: CSVRKQGKNTEAFF. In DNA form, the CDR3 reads TGCAGCGTGCGCAAACAGGGGAAGAACACTGAAGCTTTCTTT. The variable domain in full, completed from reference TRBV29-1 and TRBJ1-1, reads SAVISQKPSRDICQRGTSLTIQCQVDSQVTMMFWYRQQPGQSLTLIATANQGSEATYESGFVIDKFPISRPNLTFSTLTVSNMSPEDSSIYLCSVRKQGKNTEAFFGQGTRLTVV.